This entry is about one T cell receptor (beta chain). A few counts support this clonotype. The clone's antigen remains unknown. No base qualities exist here, and no much larger clone lies one base off it. This entry belongs to a study of T cells in Graves' hyperthyroidism and ophthalmopathy (dated by TCRdb to between 2018 and 2021). In the study overall: Peripheral blood samples were taken at the time of initial diagnosis, prior to any treatment. A discovery cohort of roughly 100 patients, 43 with Graves' ophthalmopathy and 55 to 65 with stable Graves' hyperthyroidism, was used to find distinguishing TCR V-J signatures. Once sampling was done, hyperthyroidism patients were given methimazole at a starting dose of 30 mg daily, whereas ophthalmopathy patients were given high-dose intravenous methylprednisolone. The paper describes TCR Vbeta CDR3 sequencing of 120 to 150 peripheral blood samples, made up of approximately 40 ophthalmopathy patients, 70 to 75 hyperthyroidism patients and 17 progressor patients. An independent validation cohort of under 20 hyperthyroidism patients and some 15 patients who later progressed to ophthalmopathy tested prospective prediction of ophthalmopathy. The 95 to 100 discovery patients were randomly divided into training and test sets at a 7:3 ratio. Thyroid tissue and blood T-cell repertoires from roughly 6 Graves' hyperthyroidism patients were also compared in the study.

Overall study outcomes, separate from this receptor: No statistical method was used to set the sample size in advance, and investigators knew the group allocation. Most expanded thyroid clonotypes (frequency above 0.001) were also detected in blood, suggesting blood repertoires may reflect thyroid immune responses. During validation, the model predicted progression to ophthalmopathy a median of approximately 6.5 months ahead of onset, with approximately 71% sensitivity and around 72% specificity. A 13 V-J signature model separated ophthalmopathy from stable hyperthyroidism, with roughly 88% sensitivity and roughly 81% specificity in cross-validation and 80%/75% in testing.

A patient counted as having stable Graves' hyperthyroidism if no progression to ophthalmopathy occurred over 18 months of follow-up. Hyperthyroidism patients were aged 18 to 65 years and newly diagnosed, with disease duration of less than 2 months. Any patient with an uncontrolled infection, another autoimmune disease, pregnancy or lactation was excluded. Diagnoses relied on clinical symptoms, serum thyroxine and TRAb, thyroid ultrasound and orbital computed tomography. PBMCs were separated from roughly 9.6 ml of fresh peripheral blood using Ficoll-Paque density gradient centrifugation. Total RNA was extracted with Trizol reagent, and quality was checked on an Agilent 2100 Bioanalyzer. Inclusive of the bounding cysteine and phenylalanine, the CDR3 is 15 residues long. CDR3 DNA is the only sequence kept; it has 45 bases, read in frame from the first base. The V end gives up 2 bases and the J end 3 bases, leaving 3 bases in the junction not matched to a gene. CDR1 and CDR2 are drawn from the germline V gene: SGHRS, YFSETQ.

The TCR beta CDR3 regions were amplified from RNA transcripts. The first round of RT-PCR for the TCR CDR3 was performed with the HTBI primer set and the Qiagen OneStep RT-PCR kit. A second multiplex PCR round built the libraries, followed by size selection and purification. The libraries were sequenced on an Illumina HiSeq2000 using paired-end 100 bp reads. The original methods were these. Raw data were processed with SOAPnuke, discarding reads with adapters, uncalled bases, mean Phred below 15, or no exact constant-primer or identifier match. COPE v1.2.5 was used to merge high-quality paired reads, and clonotypes were defined as unique nucleotide sequences. Clonotypes were aligned to IMGT TRBV, TRBD and TRBJ reference segments using MiTCR v1.1. The analysis included only V-J combinations with a frequency above 0.0001, which together covered 99% to 99.2% of the repertoires. The TCS score was defined as F50 (clonal expansion) divided by E x V (chaos), with BLOSUM62-based TCRdist calculated between CDR3 peptides within each V-J. Welch's t-statistics and random forest reduced around 520 V-J features to 10 to 15, which were used in a naive Bayes classifier (R e1071). TCRdb reprocessing: public reads trimmed at Q25 with fastp, clones called with MiXCR, in-frame beta chains kept. CDR3 protein duplicates are merged, each entry listing the most common genes and DNA. The V and J calls come from TCRdb's annotation, not from the publication. The table for this sample lists about 210,000 distinct CDR3 sequences; 17% of them were counted only once. The ten largest clones add up to under 65% of the sample.

What was sequenced was blood. This sequence was found in a man between 50 and 59 years old with Graves' hyperthyroidism. The chain uses TRBV5-1 and TRBJ1-4, and TRBD1 matches 8 of the central bases. Here is the DNA: TGCGCCAGCAGCTTCCAGGGGGCGCCTAATGAAAAACTGTTTTTT. Its product reads: CASSFQGAPNEKLFF.